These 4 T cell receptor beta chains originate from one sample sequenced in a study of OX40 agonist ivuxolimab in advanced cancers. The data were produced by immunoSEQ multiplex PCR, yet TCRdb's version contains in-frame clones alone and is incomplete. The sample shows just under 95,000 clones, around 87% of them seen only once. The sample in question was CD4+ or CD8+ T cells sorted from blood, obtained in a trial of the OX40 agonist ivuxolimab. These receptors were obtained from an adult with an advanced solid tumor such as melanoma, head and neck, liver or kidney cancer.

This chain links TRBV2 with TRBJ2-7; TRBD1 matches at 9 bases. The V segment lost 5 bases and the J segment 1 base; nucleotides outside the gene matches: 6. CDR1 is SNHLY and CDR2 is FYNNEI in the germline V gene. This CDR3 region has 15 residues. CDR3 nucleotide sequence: TGTGCCAGCAGTCCCATGGGACAGGGATCCTACGAGCAGTACTTC. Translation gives CASSPMGQGSYEQYF.

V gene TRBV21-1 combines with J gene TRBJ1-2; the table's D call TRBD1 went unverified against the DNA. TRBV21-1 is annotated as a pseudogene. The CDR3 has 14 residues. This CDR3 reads CASSKVVSPGGYTF. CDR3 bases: TGTGCCAGCAGCAAAGTTGTGTCCCCAGGGGGCTACACCTTC.

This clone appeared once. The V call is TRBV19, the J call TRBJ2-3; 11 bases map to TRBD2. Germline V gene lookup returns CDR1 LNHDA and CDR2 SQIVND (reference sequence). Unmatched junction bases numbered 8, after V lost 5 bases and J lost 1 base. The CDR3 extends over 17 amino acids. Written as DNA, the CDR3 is TGTGCCAGTAGTGCCACTTCTAGCGGGGGGCGCACAGATACGCAGTATTTT. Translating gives CASSATSSGGRTDTQYF.

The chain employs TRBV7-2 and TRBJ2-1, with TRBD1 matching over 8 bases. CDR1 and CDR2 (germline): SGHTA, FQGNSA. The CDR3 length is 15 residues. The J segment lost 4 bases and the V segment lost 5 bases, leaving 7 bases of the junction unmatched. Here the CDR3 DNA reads TGTGCCAGCAGCACACAGGGGGGAGTTTACAATGAGCAGTTCTTC. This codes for CASSTQGGVYNEQFF.